This TCR beta chain comes out of a study of tumor-infiltrating lymphocytes in primary liver carcinoma (dated by TCRdb to about 2017). Describing the broader study: Four to six patients with histopathologically diagnosed primary liver carcinoma underwent surgical resection in China between late 2015 and March 2016. Of the five patients, three men and two women aged 30 to 69 years, four had hepatocellular carcinoma and one had combined HCC and intrahepatic cholangiocarcinoma. The five patients had tumors of stage T1-T3 N0M0, with maximum diameters ranging from 4.2 to 10 cm. Samples yielded roughly 3.65 to 7.5 million productive TCRbeta reads; read depth did not differ significantly between tissue types. Across five regions of each liver tumor, along with adjacent normal tissue and blood, the study brought together TCRbeta repertoire sequencing, expression microarrays and whole-exome sequencing. A total of 35 or so specimens from 5 patients, comprising about 25 tumor regions, 5 adjacent noncancerous liver tissues and 5 peripheral blood samples, were covered by TCRbeta repertoire sequencing. Reproducibility between technical replicate repertoires was high, with correlation coefficients above 0.95 and mean shared-clone rates approximately 0.9.

Worth noting for this clonotype: Which antigen it targets is not known. The record has no base qualities; no much larger clone is one base away.

Overall results and qualifications from the work: Compared with blood, tumors had a significantly larger share of the repertoire taken up by the top 250 clones (p = 0.039). Pairs of tumor regions showed greater repertoire overlap (mean around 36%) than tumor-adjacent pairs (roughly 17%) or tumor-blood pairs (roughly 14%), which is consistent with antigen-driven expansion. Bulk unsorted samples precluded comparing CD4+ and CD8+ T cell repertoires. Because sequencing covered only the TCR beta chain and unpaired alpha chains were not captured, true repertoire diversity is likely underestimated. Only 4 or 5 patients were included in the study, and the authors note that the findings should be validated in a larger study.

Starting from roughly 500 ng total RNA, TCRbeta-specific cDNA was produced by reverse transcription with a constant-region primer and ProtoScript II reverse transcriptase. TCRbeta libraries were built with three nested multiplex PCR rounds, a slightly modified ARM-PCR procedure. Each of the first two PCR rounds ran for around 11 cycles using multiplex TRBV1-TRBV30 forward primers together with a Cbeta reverse primer. A final 25-cycle PCR with Deep VentR polymerase added sample barcodes and Illumina adapters. Before sequencing, amplicons of 200-500 bp were gel-purified using a QIAquick gel extraction kit. An Illumina HiSeq 2500 was used to sequence the TCRbeta amplicons with 250-bp paired-end reads. Turning to the authors' computational methods: To recover full CDR3 sequences, reads were quality-trimmed using Trimmomatic v0.33 and paired reads were then merged using FLASH v1.2.11. V, D and J germline segments were assigned to the rearranged TCRbeta sequences by MiGEC v1.2.1b. Clonotype statistics and Shannon-Wiener diversity indices were computed with VDJtools v1.0.0. To reduce sampling bias, subsequent analyses other than the diversity analysis used only the 250 most abundant clonotypes in each sample. Starting from the raw public reads, TCRdb applied fastp trimming at Q25, assembled clones with MiXCR and retained in-frame beta chains. Every CDR3 protein is listed once, alongside the most common genes and DNA of its rows. The V and J calls were determined by TCRdb, not by the authors. The sample table contains approximately 330,000 distinct CDR3 sequences; only one count was recorded for 65% of them. The top ten constitute 5.5% to 8% of the sample.

Unmatched junction bases come to 8, with V trimmed by 2 bases and J by 6 bases. Counted from cysteine to phenylalanine, this CDR3 has 16 amino acids. This entry keeps only the CDR3 DNA: 48 bases, framed from base 1. From the germline V gene, CDR1 is SGHRS and CDR2 is YFSETQ. RNA from unsorted whole blood was extracted with TRIzol reagent, and germline DNA was obtained with the DNeasy Blood & Tissue kit. At the time of sampling, the patients had chronic HBV infection and had not received any treatment. Around 4 milliliters of peripheral blood were collected into K2EDTA tubes before surgery. Source material: peripheral blood. The chain joins TRBV5-1 to TRBJ2-2, with 9 junctional bases fitting TRBD1. The source is a man between 35 and 55 years old with primary liver carcinoma and hepatitis B virus infection. The CDR3 protein: CASSFLGTGTSGELFF. The nucleotide sequence is given as TGCGCCAGCAGCTTCCTTGGGACAGGGACGTCCGGGGAGCTGTTTTTT.